A single T cell receptor (beta chain) is shown here with its context. The antigen is unknown. Primers: 60 Vbeta forward and 13 Jbeta reverse. Method: immunoSEQ multiplex PCR; TCRdb's copy keeps in-frame clones and lacks some. In the table there are around 80,000 clones, roughly a tenth of which are singletons. The V segment lost 1 base and the J segment 5 bases; nucleotides outside the gene matches: 6. This CDR3 comprises 15 residues. The V gene's germline CDR1 is SGHNT and CDR2 YYREEE (reference sequence). This entry belongs to a study of cytomegalovirus exposure and HLA in healthy donors. Study in general: As an earlier analysis found, 180 million or so T cells yielded over 95 million unique TCR beta sequences. The study, taken as a whole, reports: Common viral pathogens seemed to be connected with several of the most significant clusters, according to a later analysis. Prior analysis indicated that the majority of TCR beta V segments exhibited productivity approximately 90% or approximately 30% of the time.

Sequencing was done on a sample of PBMCs. The rearrangement links TRBV5-4 to TRBJ1-2, with TRBD1 matching over 9 bases. This receptor was obtained from a man in his fifties or sixties in good health and CMV-seropositive. CDR3 DNA sequence: TGTGCCAGCAGCTTGTGGAGGGACAGGGTGTATGGCTACACCTTC. It codes for CASSLWRDRVYGYTF.